The 28 T cell receptor beta chains below all came from one sample that was sequenced in a study of blood T cell repertoires in COVID-19. Sequencing was performed with immunoSEQ multiplex PCR; in TCRdb, only in-frame clones are kept and a portion is missing. The data show roughly 250,000 clones, with roughly 91% seen just once and around 0.8% held by the top ten. The source material was peripheral blood. These receptors were obtained from a man aged 25 to 45 with acute or convalescent COVID-19.

This chain uses TRBV19 with TRBJ2-2; the match to TRBD1 covers 11 bases. The CDR3 length is 15 residues. Trimming removed 4 bases from V and 5 bases from J; junction bases left unmatched: 3. Germline V lookup: CDR1 LNHDA, CDR2 SQIVND (reference sequence). The CDR3 reads CASSKDRGLTGELFF. The CDR3 DNA sequence: TGTGCCAGTAGTAAGGACAGGGGGCTAACCGGGGAGCTGTTTTTT.

The gene calls are TRBV7-3 and TRBJ1-1; a weak D match, TRBD1 (6 bases). Trimming removed 5 bases from V and 5 bases from J, with 15 bases in between. This CDR3 comprises 14 residues. Germline assignment: CDR1 SGHTA and CDR2 FQGTGA. The CDR3 spells CASSPQQGSTEAFF. The CDR3 nucleotides read TGTGCCAGCAGCCCTCAACAGGGTTCGACTGAAGCTTTCTTT.

The genes are TRBV5-1 and TRBJ2-1; 9 nucleotides align to TRBD2. V lost 6 bases and J lost 1; bases outside the gene matches: 11. CDR3 size: 17 residues. The germline V gene has CDR1 SGHRS and CDR2 YFSETQ. Here the CDR3 reads CASMSPRREGSYNEQFF. The CDR3 DNA is TGCGCCAGCATGAGCCCAAGGCGGGAGGGTTCCTACAATGAGCAGTTCTTC.

This clone was recorded once. This CDR3 is also generated by other DNA sequences in the sample. The chain employs TRBV28 and TRBJ1-2; no definite D call. Germline assignment: CDR1 MDHEN and CDR2 SYDVKM. The V and J ends lost 5 bases and 0 bases respectively, with 10 bases between them. This CDR3 has 14 residues. This CDR3 is CASSPGGANYGYTF. The CDR3 DNA is TGTGCCAGCAGTCCCGGCGGGGCTAACTATGGCTACACCTTC.

The genes are TRBV13 and TRBJ2-7, with D maybe TRBD1 (5 bases). The CDR3 contains 13 residues. Trimming cost V 5 bases and J 2 bases, with 10 bases left between them. The germline V gene encodes CDR1 PRHDT and CDR2 FYEKMQ (reference sequence). The CDR3 reads CASSPGQPYEQYF. Here the CDR3 DNA reads TGTGCCAGCAGCCCCGGACAACCCTACGAGCAGTACTTC.

The chain joins TRBV10-3 to TRBJ1-3; D uncertain. In germline, CDR1 is ENHRY, CDR2 SYGVKD. V was shortened by 3 bases and J by 8 bases, with 5 bases between the two germline ends. The CDR3 length is 11 residues. CDR3: CAISDRDTIYF. The CDR3 DNA sequence: TGTGCCATCAGTGATCGGGACACCATATATTTT.

The chain carries TRBV3-1 (or the pseudogene TRBV3-2) and TRBJ2-1, with D possibly TRBD2 on 6 matching bases. The CDR3 runs 13 residues. Germline V gives CDR1 LGHDT, CDR2 YNNKEL (reference sequence). Trimming left V 4 bases short and J 3 bases short, with 7 bases between. The CDR3: CASSPDYYNEQFF. Written as DNA, the CDR3 is TGTGCCAGCAGCCCGGACTACTACAATGAGCAGTTCTTC.

As DNA, the CDR3 is TGTGCCAGCAGGTCCTCTACCGGGACTAGCGGGAGGGCCGTAGATACGCAGTATTTT. Protein: CASRSSTGTSGRAVDTQYF. This chain links TRBV27 with TRBJ2-3; 16 nucleotides align to TRBD2. Germline V gives CDR1 MNHEY, CDR2 SMNVEV (reference sequence). V lost 6 bases, J lost 5 bases, and 14 bases stayed unmatched. The CDR3 totals 19 residues.

The J gene is TRBJ2-1, the V gene TRBV28, with 7 bases lining up with TRBD2. The CDR3 is 16 residues long. V was pared by 4 bases and J by 1 base, with 7 bases of the junction left unmatched. CDR1 MDHEN and CDR2 SYDVKM come from the germline V gene. The CDR3 coding sequence is TGTGCCAGCAGTTCCTATGGGCGGGGGTCCTACAATGAGCAGTTCTTC. Its protein is CASSSYGRGSYNEQFF.

This clone was seen a handful of times. CDR3 amino acids: CASSRTEQSPLHF. CDR3 DNA: TGTGCCAGCAGTCGGACAGAGCAATCACCCCTCCACTTT. The chain joins TRBV7-9 to TRBJ1-6; a possible D gene is TRBD1 (6 bases). Looked up from germline, CDR1 is SEHNR and CDR2 is FQNEAQ (reference sequence). The V end lost 6 bases, the J end lost 10 bases, and 13 bases lay between the germline ends. The CDR3 sequence is 13 residues long.

The chain employs TRBV5-1 and TRBJ1-1; 7 nucleotides align to TRBD1. J lost 5 bases, V lost 6 bases, and 10 bases had no gene match. Germline values: CDR1 SGHRS, CDR2 YFSETQ. CDR3 size: 14 residues. DNA for the CDR3: TGCGCCAGCACCAATCGTCCAGGGGGAACTGAAGCTTTCTTT. Translated, it gives CASTNRPGGTEAFF. Full variable domain (rest looked up from reference TRBV5-1 and TRBJ1-1): KAGVTQTPRYLIKTRGQQVTLSCSPISGHRSVSWYQQTPGQGLQFLFEYFSETQRNKGNFPGRFSGRQFSNSRSEMNVSTLELGDSALYLCASTNRPGGTEAFFGQGTRLTVV.

The rearrangement joins TRBV27 to TRBJ1-5, with 8 nucleotides matching TRBD1. The CDR3 totals 16 residues. J gave up 5 bases and V 3 bases, and 9 bases lay outside the gene matches. From germline, CDR1 is MNHEY and CDR2 SMNVEV (reference sequence). The chain's CDR3 is CASSFKTGGFDQPQHF. The CDR3 nucleotides read TGTGCCAGCAGTTTTAAAACAGGGGGATTTGATCAGCCCCAGCATTTT.

This clone was recorded once. The V and J genes are TRBV4-2 and TRBJ2-1; 10 bases are shared with TRBD2. The junction had 14 bases not matched to a gene; V was cut back by 1 base and J by 8 bases. Germline-derived CDR1 and CDR2 are LGHNA and YNFKEQ. The length of the CDR3 is 18 residues. The CDR3 DNA reads as TGTGCCAGCAGCCAAGGTTCCGTGGGGGCTAGCGGGGGTTATGAGCAGTTCTTC. Its translation is CASSQGSVGASGGYEQFF.

The chain has TRBV19 and TRBJ2-2; D remains ambiguous. Germline CDR1 is LNHDA and CDR2 is SQIVND (reference sequence). The V gene lost 5 bases and the J gene lost 3 bases, with 19 bases spanning the gap. This CDR3 has 17 residues. CDR3 DNA: TGTGCCAGTAGTCCCCGACCGCGACCTAGAGACACCGGGGAGCTGTTTTTT. This encodes CASSPRPRPRDTGELFF.

The chain links TRBV19 to TRBJ1-2; the D gene is possibly TRBD1 (6 bases). Germline V gene sequence: CDR1 LNHDA, CDR2 SQIVND (reference sequence). Trimming took off 7 bases at V and 3 bases at J, with 24 bases between the two ends. The CDR3 totals 17 residues. The CDR3 DNA reads as TGTGCCAGTAATCTAGGGGGAATTTCCCCCCTGGACTATGGCTACACCTTC. Translating it yields CASNLGGISPLDYGYTF. Full variable domain (rest looked up from reference TRBV19 and TRBJ1-2): DGGITQSPKYLFRKEGQNVTLSCEQNLNHDAMYWYRQDPGQGLRLIYYSQIVNDFQKGDIAEGYSVSREKKESFPLTVTSAQKNPTAFYLCASNLGGISPLDYGYTFGSGTRLTVV.

The rearrangement uses TRBV24-1 and TRBJ1-2; 8 nucleotides match TRBD1. The germline CDR1 and CDR2 sequences are KGHDR and SFDVKD. V shed 3 bases and J 8 bases; nucleotides not matched to a gene: 7. The CDR3 runs to 14 residues. CDR3 region: CATSDPGQGKGYTF. The CDR3 bases are TGTGCCACCAGTGATCCTGGACAGGGTAAGGGCTACACCTTC.

J is TRBJ1-5 and V is TRBV9, with D tentatively TRBD1 (6 bases). V was pared by 4 bases and J by 3 bases, with 11 bases between. Germline CDR1 is SGDLS and CDR2 is YYNGEE. The CDR3 has 14 residues. The CDR3 spells CASSNRENNQPQHF. The CDR3 DNA is TGTGCCAGCAGCAACAGGGAAAACAATCAGCCCCAGCATTTT.

The gene calls are TRBV3-1 (or the pseudogene TRBV3-2) and TRBJ1-4; 8 positions match TRBD1. J lost 1 base, V lost 3 bases, and 10 bases had no gene match. This CDR3 is built from 18 residues. Germline CDR1 LGHDT, CDR2 YNNKEL (reference sequence). In DNA, the CDR3 is TGTGCCAGCAGCCAGGGATTGACAGGGGCGCGAACTAATGAAAAACTGTTTTTT. This codes for CASSQGLTGARTNEKLFF.

The gene calls are TRBV2 and TRBJ1-5, with unresolved D. The CDR3 covers 13 residues. Trimming took off 3 bases at V and 5 bases at J, with 8 bases between the two ends. Looked up from germline, CDR1 is SNHLY and CDR2 is FYNNEI. Written as DNA, the CDR3 is TGTGCCAGCAGTGACCACACAGATCAGCCCCAGCATTTT. Amino acids: CASSDHTDQPQHF. Full variable domain (remainder filled in from reference TRBV2 and TRBJ1-5): EPEVTQTPSHQVTQMGQEVILRCVPISNHLYFYWYRQILGQKVEFLVSFYNNEISEKSEIFDDQFSVERPDGSNFTLKIRSTKLEDSAMYFCASSDHTDQPQHFGDGTRLSIL.

The chain is built from TRBV18 and TRBJ1-1; 7 nucleotides match TRBD1. Germline V CDR1 and CDR2: KGHSH, LQKENI. The V segment lost 3 bases and the J segment 0 bases; nucleotides outside the gene matches: 13. The CDR3 loop spans 18 amino acids. The CDR3 reads CASSPSRGRGGMNTEAFF. The CDR3 coding sequence is TGTGCCAGCTCACCGAGTAGGGGGCGAGGAGGGATGAACACTGAAGCTTTCTTT.

The chain joins TRBV9 to TRBJ1-4; weak D call: TRBD1 (5 bases). The ends were cut back, 0 bases at V and 8 bases at J, with 11 bases in the middle. CDR3 length equals 14 residues. The germline CDR1 and CDR2 sequences are SGDLS and YYNGEE. The CDR3: CASSVEGVGEKLFF. The CDR3 nucleotides read TGTGCCAGCAGCGTAGAAGGGGTGGGCGAAAAACTGTTTTTT.

This chain joins TRBV19 and TRBJ1-5, with TRBD1 matching over 8 bases. The CDR3 loop spans 16 amino acids. Losses at the gene ends were 5 bases for V and 7 bases for J; bases not matched to a gene: 13. The V gene's germline CDR1 is LNHDA and CDR2 SQIVND (reference sequence). CDR3 bases: TGTGCCAGTAGTCCAAGGACAGGGCGGGAAGAGCAGCCCCAGCATTTT. Translation gives CASSPRTGREEQPQHF.

The genes are TRBV28 and TRBJ2-1; D perhaps matches TRBD1 (7 bases). Germline values: CDR1 MDHEN, CDR2 SYDVKM. The CDR3 consists of 15 residues. V was cut by 6 bases and J by 3 bases, with 15 bases left in between. The DNA for the CDR3 is TGTGCCAGCAGAGAGACAGGGACTGTCTACAATGAGCAGTTCTTC. Amino acids: CASRETGTVYNEQFF.

This clone showed up just a few times. The genes are TRBV29-1 and TRBJ1-2; D is undetermined. The CDR3 length is 10 residues. Trimming took off 4 bases at V and 5 bases at J, with 5 bases between the two ends. Germline loops: CDR1 SQVTM, CDR2 ANQGSEA. The CDR3 sequence: CSVVSYGYTF. CDR3 nucleotide sequence: TGCAGCGTTGTTTCTTATGGCTACACCTTC. The variable domain in full, completed from reference TRBV29-1 and TRBJ1-2, reads SAVISQKPSRDICQRGTSLTIQCQVDSQVTMMFWYRQQPGQSLTLIATANQGSEATYESGFVIDKFPISRPNLTFSTLTVSNMSPEDSSIYLCSVVSYGYTFGSGTRLTVV.

This clone was counted only a few times. The J gene is TRBJ1-6, the V gene TRBV10-1; 8 positions match TRBD1. The J segment lost 6 bases and the V segment lost 3 bases, leaving 4 bases of the junction unmatched. The V gene's germline CDR1 is WNHNN and CDR2 SYGVQD (reference sequence). This CDR3 has 15 residues. The CDR3 here is CASSERTGSNSPLHF. DNA for the CDR3: TGCGCCAGCAGTGAAAGGACAGGGTCTAATTCACCCCTCCACTTT.

The chain employs TRBV19 and TRBJ1-2, with D maybe TRBD1 (5 bases). V lost 5 bases and J 4 bases, leaving 17 bases between the germline ends. The germline V gene has CDR1 LNHDA and CDR2 SQIVND (reference sequence). The CDR3 has 15 amino acids. CDR3 loop: CASSPDVRDFYGYTF. DNA for the CDR3: TGTGCCAGTAGTCCTGACGTCAGGGATTTCTATGGCTACACCTTC.

J is TRBJ1-1 and V is TRBV7-9; D possibly corresponds to TRBD1 (5 bases). The V end lost 1 base, the J end lost 7 bases, and 13 bases lay between the germline ends. The CDR3 has 14 amino acids. In germline, CDR1 is SEHNR, CDR2 FQNEAQ (reference sequence). The CDR3 coding sequence is TGTGCCAGCAGCTTAGGCGCCGGGACTGGTGAAGCTTTCTTT. Its protein is CASSLGAGTGEAFF.

The CDR3 sequence is CSAPQGATYNEQFF. In DNA, the CDR3 is TGCAGCGCCCCTCAGGGGGCGACCTACAATGAGCAGTTCTTC. J is TRBJ2-1 and V is TRBV29-1; TRBD1 aligns across 8 bases. J lost 2 bases, V lost 7 bases, and 7 bases had no gene match. The CDR3 loop spans 14 amino acids. Germline V CDR1 and CDR2: SQVTM, ANQGSEA.